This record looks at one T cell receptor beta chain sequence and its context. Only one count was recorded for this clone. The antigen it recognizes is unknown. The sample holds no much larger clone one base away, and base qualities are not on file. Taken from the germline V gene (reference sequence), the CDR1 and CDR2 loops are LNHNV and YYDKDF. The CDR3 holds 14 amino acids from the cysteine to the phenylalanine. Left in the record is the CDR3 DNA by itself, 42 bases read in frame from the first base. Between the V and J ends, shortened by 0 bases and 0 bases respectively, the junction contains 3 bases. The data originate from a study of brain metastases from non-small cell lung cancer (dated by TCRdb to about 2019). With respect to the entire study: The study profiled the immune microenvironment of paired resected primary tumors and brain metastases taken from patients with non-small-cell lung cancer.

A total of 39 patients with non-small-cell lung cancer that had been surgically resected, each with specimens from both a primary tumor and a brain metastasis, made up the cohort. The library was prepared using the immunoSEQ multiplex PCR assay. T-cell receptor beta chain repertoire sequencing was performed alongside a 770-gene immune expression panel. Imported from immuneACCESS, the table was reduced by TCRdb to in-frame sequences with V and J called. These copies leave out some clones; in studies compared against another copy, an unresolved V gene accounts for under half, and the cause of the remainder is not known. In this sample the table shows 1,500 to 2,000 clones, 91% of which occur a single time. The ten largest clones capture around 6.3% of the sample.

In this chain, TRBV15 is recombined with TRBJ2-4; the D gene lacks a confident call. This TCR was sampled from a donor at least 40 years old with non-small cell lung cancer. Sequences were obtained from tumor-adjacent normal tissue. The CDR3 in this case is CATSRDLAKNIQYF. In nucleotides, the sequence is TGTGCCACCAGCAGAGATTTAGCCAAAAACATTCAGTACTTC.